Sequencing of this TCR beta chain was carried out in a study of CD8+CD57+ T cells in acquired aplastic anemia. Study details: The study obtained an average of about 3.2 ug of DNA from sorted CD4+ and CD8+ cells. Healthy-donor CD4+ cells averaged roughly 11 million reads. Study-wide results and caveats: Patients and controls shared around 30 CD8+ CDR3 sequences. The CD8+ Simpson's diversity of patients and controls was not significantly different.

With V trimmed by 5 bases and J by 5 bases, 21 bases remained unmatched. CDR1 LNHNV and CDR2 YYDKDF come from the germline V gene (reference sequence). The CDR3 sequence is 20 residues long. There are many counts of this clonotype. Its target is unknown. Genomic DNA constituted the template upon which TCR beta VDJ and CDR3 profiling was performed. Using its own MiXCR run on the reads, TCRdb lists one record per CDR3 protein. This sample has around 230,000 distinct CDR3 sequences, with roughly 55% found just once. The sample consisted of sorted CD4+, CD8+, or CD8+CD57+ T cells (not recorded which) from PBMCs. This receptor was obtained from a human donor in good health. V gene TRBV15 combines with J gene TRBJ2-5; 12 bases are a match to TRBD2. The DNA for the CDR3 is TGTGCCACCAGCGTCAGTAGACTAGCGGGAGAGGTTTCGGTTTGGGAGACCCAGTACTTC. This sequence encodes CATSVSRLAGEVSVWETQYF.